This T cell receptor (beta chain) was observed in a study of early T cells in non-severe SARS-CoV-2 infection. Study background: Bulk RNA taken from unsorted whole blood was sequenced, leaving chains unpaired.

Notes on this clonotype: Its target is not known.

V was pared by 0 bases and J by 4 bases, with 10 bases between. The CDR3 totals 15 residues. CDR1 and CDR2 from the germline V gene are SGHDT and YYEEEE. Unique molecular identifier tags were affixed to discrete cDNA molecules. TCRdb passed the 5' RACE reads through MiXCR, listing each CDR3 protein once. The sample shows tens of thousands of distinct CDR3 sequences, under 7.5% of them seen only once. Study-level results: VDJdb matches were skewed toward anti-spike CD8 T cell responses.

This TCR came from an adult who was a healthcare worker with PCR-confirmed SARS-CoV-2 infection or an uninfected control (not recorded which). This rearrangement joins TRBV5-6 to TRBJ2-2; D tentatively fits TRBD1 or TRBD2 (5 bases each). Here the sequenced sample was whole blood, taken at baseline. CDR3 nucleotide sequence: TGTGCCAGCAGCTTGGGGGACCTTCTCACCGGGGAGCTGTTTTTT. Translating it yields CASSLGDLLTGELFF.